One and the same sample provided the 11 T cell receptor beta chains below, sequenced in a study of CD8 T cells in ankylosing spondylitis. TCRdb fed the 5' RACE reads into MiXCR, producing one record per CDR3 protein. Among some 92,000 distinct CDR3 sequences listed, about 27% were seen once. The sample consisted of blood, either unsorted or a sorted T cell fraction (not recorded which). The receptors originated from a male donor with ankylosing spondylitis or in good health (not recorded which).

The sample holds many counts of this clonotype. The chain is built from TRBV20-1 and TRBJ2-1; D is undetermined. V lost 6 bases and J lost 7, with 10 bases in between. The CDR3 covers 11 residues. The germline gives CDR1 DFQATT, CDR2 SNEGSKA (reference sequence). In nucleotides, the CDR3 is TGCAGTGCGGATAGCTTGAATGAGCAGTTCTTC. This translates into CSADSLNEQFF.

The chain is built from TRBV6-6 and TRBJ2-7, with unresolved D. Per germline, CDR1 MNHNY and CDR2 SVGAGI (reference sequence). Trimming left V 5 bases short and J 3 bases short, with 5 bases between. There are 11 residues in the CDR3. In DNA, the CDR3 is TGTGCCAGCAGTAATGGCTACGAGCAGTACTTC. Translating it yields CASSNGYEQYF.

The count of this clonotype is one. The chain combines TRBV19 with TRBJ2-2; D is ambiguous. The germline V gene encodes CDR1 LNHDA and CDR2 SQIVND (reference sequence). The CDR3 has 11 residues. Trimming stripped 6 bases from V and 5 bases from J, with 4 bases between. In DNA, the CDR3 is TGTGCCAGTAGACAAACCGGGGAGCTGTTTTTT. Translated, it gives CASRQTGELFF.

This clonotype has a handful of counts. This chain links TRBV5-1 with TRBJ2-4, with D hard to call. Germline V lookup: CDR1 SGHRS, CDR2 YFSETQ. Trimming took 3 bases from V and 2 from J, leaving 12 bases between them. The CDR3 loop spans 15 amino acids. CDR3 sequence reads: CASSSTVLSKNIQYF. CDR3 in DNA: TGCGCCAGCAGCTCGACTGTCCTATCCAAAAACATTCAGTACTTC.

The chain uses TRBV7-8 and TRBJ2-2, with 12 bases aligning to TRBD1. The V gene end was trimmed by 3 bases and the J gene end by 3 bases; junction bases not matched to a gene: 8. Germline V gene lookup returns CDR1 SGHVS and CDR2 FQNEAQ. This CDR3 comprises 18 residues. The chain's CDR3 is CASSFRLGQGAHTGELFF. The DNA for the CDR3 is TGTGCCAGCAGCTTTCGCCTGGGACAGGGGGCTCACACCGGGGAGCTGTTTTTT.

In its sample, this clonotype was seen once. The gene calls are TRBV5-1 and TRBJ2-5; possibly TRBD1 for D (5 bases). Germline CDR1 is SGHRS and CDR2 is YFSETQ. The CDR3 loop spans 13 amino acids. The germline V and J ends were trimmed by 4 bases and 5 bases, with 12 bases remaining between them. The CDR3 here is CASSPRVGETQYF. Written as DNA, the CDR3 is TGCGCCAGCAGCCCCAGGGTTGGGGAGACCCAGTACTTC.

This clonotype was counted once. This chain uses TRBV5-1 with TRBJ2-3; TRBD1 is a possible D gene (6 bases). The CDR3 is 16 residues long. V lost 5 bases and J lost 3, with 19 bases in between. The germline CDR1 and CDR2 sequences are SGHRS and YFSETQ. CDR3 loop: CASSKQGRVETDTQYF. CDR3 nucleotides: TGCGCCAGCAGTAAACAGGGTCGGGTGGAGACAGATACGCAGTATTTT.

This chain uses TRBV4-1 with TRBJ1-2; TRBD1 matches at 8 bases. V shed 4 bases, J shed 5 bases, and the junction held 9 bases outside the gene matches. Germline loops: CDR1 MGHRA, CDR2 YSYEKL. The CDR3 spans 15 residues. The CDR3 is CASSPTDQGAYGYTF. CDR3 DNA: TGCGCCAGCAGCCCGACGGATCAGGGGGCTTATGGCTACACCTTC.

This chain's CDR3 is CASSPVSQGNSGNTIYF. Here the CDR3 DNA reads TGTGCCAGCAGCCCAGTATCTCAGGGAAACTCTGGAAACACCATATATTTT. The chain carries TRBV7-6 and TRBJ1-3; possible D gene TRBD1, 5 bases. The CDR3 runs 17 residues. V was clipped by 5 bases and J by 0 bases, with 17 bases between them. Germline CDR1 SGHVS, CDR2 FNYEAQ.

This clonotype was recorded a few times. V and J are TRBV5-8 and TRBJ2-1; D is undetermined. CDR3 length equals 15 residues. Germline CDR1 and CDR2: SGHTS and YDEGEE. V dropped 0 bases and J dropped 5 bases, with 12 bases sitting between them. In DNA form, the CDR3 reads TGTGCCAGCAGCTTGGATCTGGGCATACACAATGAGCAGTTCTTC. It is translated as CASSLDLGIHNEQFF.

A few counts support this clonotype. CDR3 in DNA: TGTGCCAGCAGTGGACAGACAGGGAGCACTGAAGCTTTCTTT. Protein: CASSGQTGSTEAFF. The chain carries TRBV6-1 and TRBJ1-1; TRBD1 agrees at 7 bases. This CDR3 region has 14 residues. The germline CDR1 and CDR2 sequences are MNHNS and SASEGT. The J segment lost 4 bases and the V segment lost 4 bases, leaving 6 bases of the junction unmatched.